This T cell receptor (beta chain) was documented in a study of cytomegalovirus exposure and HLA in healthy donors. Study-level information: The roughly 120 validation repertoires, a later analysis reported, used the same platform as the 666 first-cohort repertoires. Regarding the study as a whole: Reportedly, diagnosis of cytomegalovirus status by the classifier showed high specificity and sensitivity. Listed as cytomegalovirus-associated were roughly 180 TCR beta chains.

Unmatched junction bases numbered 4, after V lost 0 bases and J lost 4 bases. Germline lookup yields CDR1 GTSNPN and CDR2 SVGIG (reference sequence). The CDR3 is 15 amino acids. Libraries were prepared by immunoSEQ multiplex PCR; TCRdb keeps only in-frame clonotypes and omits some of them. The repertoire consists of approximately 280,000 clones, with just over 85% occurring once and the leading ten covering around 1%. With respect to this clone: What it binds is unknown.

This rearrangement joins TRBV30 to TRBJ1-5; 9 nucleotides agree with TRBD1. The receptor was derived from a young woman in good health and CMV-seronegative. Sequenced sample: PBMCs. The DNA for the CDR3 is TGTGCCTGGAGTGTCGGGACAGGGCCGAATCAGCCCCAGCATTTT. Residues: CAWSVGTGPNQPQHF.